Listed below are T cell receptor beta chains from one sample, sequenced in a study of identical twins. TCRdb passed the 5' RACE reads through MiXCR, listing each CDR3 protein once. The table shows hundreds of thousands of distinct CDR3 sequences, with approximately 13% occurring only once. The sample also formed part of further work on yellow fever vaccine responses in identical twins.

Input material: PBMCs. These receptors originate from a woman younger than 30 in good health. CDR3s include the opening cysteine and the closing phenylalanine or tryptophan. The D gene is left open where the match is weak. Only some rows state a clone size, as once, few, many or a class for expanded clones.

size,J,D,V,DNA,CDR3
many,TRBJ1-4,TRBD1,TRBV29-1,TGCAGCGTTGAAGAGGGGACAGGGAATGAAAAACTGTTTTTT,CSVEEGTGNEKLFF
few,TRBJ2-3,.,TRBV4-1,TGCGCCAGCAGCCAATTTGTAGAGGGGAATACGCAGTATTTT,CASSQFVEGNTQYF
.,TRBJ2-1,.,TRBV10-3,TGTGCCATCAGTGAGTCATTATTTAGGACCCCTCATTACAATGAGCAGTTCTTC,CAISESLFRTPHYNEQFF
.,TRBJ1-5,.,TRBV28,TGTGCCAGCTCTGTGTATAGCAATCAGCCCCAGCATTTT,CASSVYSNQPQHF
.,TRBJ2-1,TRBD2,TRBV29-1,TGCAGCGTTGAAAAGGGGACTAGCGGGAGAGATGAGCAGTTCTTC,CSVEKGTSGRDEQFF
few,TRBJ2-2,.,TRBV25-1,TGTGCCAGCAGTGAATACGGGAGTGTACGTGCCGGGGAGCTGTTTTTT,CASSEYGSVRAGELFF
.,TRBJ2-7,TRBD2,TRBV12-3/TRBV12-4,TGTGCCAGCAGTTTAGACCTCTTTCGCGGGAGGGGCGAGCAGTACTTC,CASSLDLFRGRGEQYF
.,TRBJ2-2,.,TRBV7-8,TGTGCCAGCAGCTTACAAACTAGCACCGGGGAGCTGTTTTTT,CASSLQTSTGELFF
many,TRBJ2-2,.,TRBV7-6,TGTGCCAGCAGCTTACAGGGAGTCACCGGGGAGCTGTTTTTT,CASSLQGVTGELFF
.,TRBJ1-3,.,TRBV18,TGTGCCAGCTCACCAAGCCAGTCCTCTGGAAACACCATATATTTT,CASSPSQSSGNTIYF
.,TRBJ2-1,.,TRBV20-1,TGCAGTGCTAGAGAGTTTTGGCCAGGCAATGAGCAGTTCTTC,CSAREFWPGNEQFF
few,TRBJ2-1,TRBD2,TRBV28,TGTGCCAGCAGTTTATCCCCTCCGACTAGCGTCTCCTACAATGAGCAGTTCTTC,CASSLSPPTSVSYNEQFF
.,TRBJ1-1,.,TRBV12-3/TRBV12-4,TGTGCCAGCAGTTCCCCGGACAGGAACACTGAAGCTTTCTTT,CASSSPDRNTEAFF
few,TRBJ2-2,.,TRBV6-1,TGTGCCAGCAAAATACAGCTGAACACCGGGGAGCTGTTTTTT,CASKIQLNTGELFF
few,TRBJ2-5,TRBD2,TRBV5-6,TGTGCCAGCAGGATTAGCGGGGTAGGGGAGACCCAGTACTTC,CASRISGVGETQYF
.,TRBJ2-2,.,TRBV2,TGTGCCAGCGTCTTGGACCGGACGAACACCGGGGAGCTGTTTTTT,CASVLDRTNTGELFF
.,TRBJ2-3,.,TRBV7-9,TGTGCCAGCAGCGTTCAGACTAGACCCACCACAGATACGCAGTATTTT,CASSVQTRPTTDTQYF
.,TRBJ2-7,TRBD2,TRBV6-6,TGTGCCACCAGAAGCGGGGGCGACTACGAGCAGTACTTC,CATRSGGDYEQYF
.,TRBJ2-2,TRBD2,TRBV5-1,TGCGCCAGCAGCTTGGAAAAGCATAAAACTAGCGGGAGGGCCACCGGGGAGCTGTTTTTT,CASSLEKHKTSGRATGELFF
.,TRBJ2-3,.,TRBV20-1,TGCAGTGCTAGTCCCAACCCTTCTAGCACAGATACGCAGTATTTT,CSASPNPSSTDTQYF
.,TRBJ2-1,.,TRBV6-2/TRBV6-3,TGTGCCAGCATGGCGGGGCCCTCCTACAATGAGCAGTTCTTC,CASMAGPSYNEQFF
.,TRBJ2-3,.,TRBV7-9,TGTGCCAGCAGTAATAGATTTACCGGGGGAAACACAGATACGCAGTATTTT,CASSNRFTGGNTDTQYF
many,TRBJ1-2,TRBD1,TRBV5-1,TGCGCCAGCAGCTTGGGGGGACAGAACAATTATGGCTACACCTTC,CASSLGGQNNYGYTF
.,TRBJ2-5,.,TRBV5-1,TGCGCCAGCAGCCCGGAACAGCGGGTCGGGACCCAGTACTTC,CASSPEQRVGTQYF
.,TRBJ2-5,TRBD2,TRBV24-1,TGTGCCACCAGTGACAGGACTAGCGGAGAAGAGACCCAGTACTTC,CATSDRTSGEETQYF
.,TRBJ2-6,.,TRBV5-1,TGCGCCAGCAGCCAACAGGGTTCGCCTGGGGCCAACGTCCTGACTTTC,CASSQQGSPGANVLTF
few,TRBJ2-5,.,TRBV20-1,TGCAGTGCTAAGCTTTGGGCACCTTTTTTC,CSAKLWAPFF
.,TRBJ2-7,TRBD2,TRBV10-3,TGTGCCACGAAGCCGGGACTAGCGGGACCAAAGAGCTACGAGCAGTACTTC,CATKPGLAGPKSYEQYF
.,TRBJ2-7,.,TRBV28,TGTGCCAGCAGTTTATTACGAGGGTCCTCCTACGAGCAGTACTTC,CASSLLRGSSYEQYF
.,TRBJ1-1,.,TRBV7-8,TGTGCCAGCAGCCTATCAGGGGCGGCCTTGTTAGCTTTCTTT,CASSLSGAALLAFF
.,TRBJ2-7,.,TRBV29-1,TGCAGCATCCGGGAGTACTTGGACGAGCAGTACTTC,CSIREYLDEQYF
many,TRBJ2-3,TRBD2,TRBV7-6,TGTGCCAGCAGCTTAGCGGACGGGGTAGCGGGGACAGATACGCAGTATTTT,CASSLADGVAGTDTQYF
.,TRBJ1-1,.,TRBV2,TGTGCCAGCAACCCGAGAGCGAACACTGAAGCTTTCTTT,CASNPRANTEAFF
few,TRBJ1-4,TRBD1,TRBV6-5,TGTGCCAGCAGTTACTCCGGGACAGATGAAAAACTGTTTTTT,CASSYSGTDEKLFF
.,TRBJ1-2,.,TRBV15,TGTGCCACCAGGGACAGACTTAACTATGGCTACACCTTC,CATRDRLNYGYTF
few,TRBJ1-1,.,TRBV7-2,TGTGCCAGCAGCTTAGAGGCAGGGGCAGGGGCTTTCTTT,CASSLEAGAGAFF
.,TRBJ2-5,TRBD2,TRBV9,TGTGCCAGCAGCGTTAGCGGGGGGAAGCAAGAGACCCAGTACTTC,CASSVSGGKQETQYF
few,TRBJ1-2,.,TRBV6-1,TGTGCCAGCAGTGGGGTAATCTCAAAATCGACCAACTATGGCTACACCTTC,CASSGVISKSTNYGYTF
few,TRBJ2-2,TRBD2,TRBV4-1,TGCGCCAGCAGCCCGAGTCCGCGGGGGGCGGCCGGGGAGCTGTTTTTT,CASSPSPRGAAGELFF
.,TRBJ2-5,TRBD1,TRBV28,TGTGCCATCGTTTCACAGGGGTTGTGCAGAGAGACCCAGTACTTC,CAIVSQGLCRETQYF
.,TRBJ1-1,.,TRBV12-3/TRBV12-4,TGTGCCAGCAGTTCGCGGGTGACGAACACTGAAGCTTTCTTT,CASSSRVTNTEAFF
.,TRBJ2-3,TRBD2,TRBV12-3/TRBV12-4,TGTGCCAGCAACCCGCGGGGGACCACAGATACGCAGTATTTT,CASNPRGTTDTQYF
.,TRBJ2-7,TRBD1,TRBV13,TGTGCCAGCAGCTTTCGACAGGGGCTGCCCACGGGGCGAAACTACGAGCAGTACTTC,CASSFRQGLPTGRNYEQYF
.,TRBJ2-5,TRBD1,TRBV6-1,TGTGCCAGCAGCCCCAGACAGGGACCGGAGACCCAGTACTTC,CASSPRQGPETQYF
.,TRBJ1-6,TRBD1,TRBV6-1,TGTGCCAGCAGCACGGGACAGAGACCTTCACCCCTCCACTTT,CASSTGQRPSPLHF
.,TRBJ2-2,TRBD2,TRBV6-1,TGTGCCAGCAGGGGGACTAGCGGGAGCACCGGGGAGCTGTTTTTT,CASRGTSGSTGELFF
.,TRBJ2-3,.,TRBV4-1,TGCGCCAGCAGCCAAGGCACACTAGGGACAGATACGCAGTATTTT,CASSQGTLGTDTQYF
many,TRBJ2-2,.,TRBV11-2,TGTGCCAGCAGCGCAATAAAGGGTGGTGGCACCGGGGAGCTGTTTTTT,CASSAIKGGGTGELFF
few,TRBJ2-1,TRBD2,TRBV20-1,TGCAGTGCTCCCCTCCAATCTAGCGGGGGGGCAAACAATGAGCAGTTCTTC,CSAPLQSSGGANNEQFF
.,TRBJ2-1,TRBD2,TRBV6-1,TGTGCCAGCAGTGAGGCTAGCGGGAGCTGGAGTGAGCAGTTCTTC,CASSEASGSWSEQFF
few,TRBJ2-3,TRBD2,TRBV24-1,TGTGCCACCAGTGATCCTCGAGCGGGAGAGGTGGATACGCAGTATTTT,CATSDPRAGEVDTQYF
few,TRBJ2-2,.,TRBV20-1,TGCAGTCTATCTGACCAGAACACCGGGGAGCTGTTTTTT,CSLSDQNTGELFF
many,TRBJ2-5,.,TRBV12-3/TRBV12-4,TGTGCCAGCAGTTTAGACGCATCGATACAAGAGACCCAGTACTTC,CASSLDASIQETQYF
.,TRBJ2-2,.,TRBV2,TGTGCCAGCAGCCGGGACATTGACGGGGAGCTGTTTTTT,CASSRDIDGELFF
.,TRBJ2-1,TRBD2,TRBV20-1,TGCAGTGCTGGACGGACTAGCGGGAGGTCACCCTACAATGAGCAGTTCTTC,CSAGRTSGRSPYNEQFF
once,TRBJ1-1,TRBD1,TRBV7-8,TGTGCCAGCAGCTTACGGACAGGGCGGTCGAACACTCAAGCTTTCTTT,CASSLRTGRSNTQAFF
few,TRBJ2-1,.,TRBV7-9,TGTGCCAGCACCAGGGGGGGGCTCAACAATGAGCAGTTCTTC,CASTRGGLNNEQFF